Shown below are 9 T cell receptor beta chains from a single sample sequenced in a study of technical replicates of blood from four donors. Method: immunoSEQ multiplex PCR; TCRdb's copy keeps in-frame clones and lacks some. Here the sample spans around 62,000 clones, 95% to 98% being singletons. Material for sequencing was T cells isolated from PBMCs. The receptors shown here come from a human donor in good health.

The gene calls are TRBV6-5 and TRBJ2-3; D possibly corresponds to TRBD1 (6 bases). CDR1 is MNHEY and CDR2 is SVGAGI in the germline V gene. V lost 2 bases and J 8 bases, leaving 20 bases between the germline ends. The CDR3 spans 16 residues. CDR3 sequence reads: CASSYGNWRSRGTQYF. For the CDR3, the DNA is TGTGCCAGCAGTTACGGGAATTGGAGGTCCAGGGGTACGCAGTATTTT.

J is TRBJ2-3 and V is TRBV4-2, with D possibly TRBD2 on 6 matching bases. CDR1 and CDR2 from the germline V gene are LGHNA and YNFKEQ. V was pared by 0 bases and J by 4 bases, with 17 bases between. The CDR3 runs 17 residues. In DNA form, the CDR3 reads TGTGCCAGCAGCCAAGAACCCCAGACTAGATTCCCAGATACGCAGTATTTT. Its translation: CASSQEPQTRFPDTQYF.

The CDR3 reads CASSQEGQGARETQYF. The CDR3 coding sequence is TGTGCCAGCAGCCAAGAGGGACAGGGGGCGCGGGAGACCCAGTACTTC. This chain uses TRBV4-2 with TRBJ2-5; TRBD1 aligns across 12 bases. The CDR3 runs to 16 residues. Germline assignment: CDR1 LGHNA and CDR2 YNFKEQ. V was pared by 0 bases and J by 5 bases, with 4 bases of the junction left unmatched.

CDR3 in DNA: TGCGCCAGCAGCCAAGATCCTCCAGGGGCCTATGGAAACACCATATATTTT. This encodes CASSQDPPGAYGNTIYF. The chain recombines TRBV4-3 with TRBJ1-3; D might be TRBD1 (6 bases). The V and J ends lost 0 bases and 3 bases respectively, with 15 bases between them. The CDR3 has 17 residues. Germline V gene lookup returns CDR1 LGHNA and CDR2 YSLEER.

The V gene is TRBV6-6, the J gene TRBJ1-4; D might be TRBD1 (6 bases). Per the germline V gene, CDR1 is MNHNY and CDR2 is SVGAGI (reference sequence). V lost 6 bases, J lost 4 bases, and 9 bases lay in between. This CDR3 comprises 13 residues. The CDR3 DNA sequence: TGTGCCAGCAGCTGGGACATTAATGAAAAACTGTTTTTT. It is translated as CASSWDINEKLFF.

The rearrangement joins TRBV6-1 to TRBJ1-2; 8 bases match TRBD1. CDR3 length equals 13 residues. J lost 8 bases, V lost 10 bases, and 12 bases had no gene match. Germline CDR1 reads MNHNS; CDR2 reads SASEGT. The CDR3 DNA reads as TGTGCCACGGACAGGGAGGGAATCTGGGGCTACACCTTC. Translation: CATDREGIWGYTF.

The gene calls are TRBV6-1 and TRBJ2-7; 9 bases agree with TRBD2. The CDR3 is 14 amino acids. CDR1 and CDR2 from the germline V gene are MNHNS and SASEGT. Unmatched junction bases numbered 3, after V lost 6 bases and J lost 0 bases. This chain's CDR3 is CASRTSGSSYEQYF. In DNA form, the CDR3 reads TGTGCCAGCAGGACTAGCGGCAGCTCCTACGAGCAGTACTTC.

The chain joins TRBV7-8 to TRBJ2-5, with D maybe TRBD1 (5 bases). CDR1 is SGHVS, CDR2 FQNEAQ, per germline. V lost 1 base to trimming and J lost 4 bases, with 13 bases between them. This CDR3 has 15 residues. CDR3 sequence reads: CASSLVAGWIETQYF. In DNA, the CDR3 is TGTGCCAGCAGCTTAGTCGCAGGGTGGATAGAGACCCAGTACTTC.

This chain joins TRBV6-1 and TRBJ2-2; the D is unclear. V gave up 1 base and J gave up 0 bases, with 9 bases separating them. Germline lookup yields CDR1 MNHNS and CDR2 SASEGT. CDR3 length: 16 amino acids. The CDR3 coding sequence is TGTGCCAGCAGTGAAGACGGTGCTTCGAACACCGGGGAGCTGTTTTTT. Translated, it gives CASSEDGASNTGELFF.